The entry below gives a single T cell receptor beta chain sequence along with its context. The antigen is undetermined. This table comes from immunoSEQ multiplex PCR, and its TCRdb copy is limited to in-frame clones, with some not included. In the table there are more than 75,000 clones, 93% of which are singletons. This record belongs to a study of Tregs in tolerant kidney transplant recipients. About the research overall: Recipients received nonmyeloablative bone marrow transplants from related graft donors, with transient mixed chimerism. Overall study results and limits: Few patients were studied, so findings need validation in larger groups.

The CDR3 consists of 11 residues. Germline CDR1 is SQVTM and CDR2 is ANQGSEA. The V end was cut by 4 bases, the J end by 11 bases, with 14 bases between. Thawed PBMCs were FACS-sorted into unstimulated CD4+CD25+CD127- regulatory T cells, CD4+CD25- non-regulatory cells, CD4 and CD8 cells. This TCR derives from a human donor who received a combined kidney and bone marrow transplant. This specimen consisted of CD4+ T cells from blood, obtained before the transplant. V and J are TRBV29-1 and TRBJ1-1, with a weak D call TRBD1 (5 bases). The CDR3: CSVGMQGLAFF. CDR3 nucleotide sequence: TGCAGCGTTGGGATGCAGGGTTTGGCTTTCTTT.